The T cell receptor beta chain described here comes from a study of cytomegalovirus exposure and HLA in healthy donors (dated by TCRdb to about 2017). Regarding the research as a whole: According to an earlier analysis of several hundred of the donors, some 180 million T cells yielded 117 million unique TCR beta sequences and around 300 Gb of sequence data. About 280 gigabases of sequencing data and around 88 million unique TCR sequences made up an early release that covered 500 to 700 HLA-typed donors. The genetic ancestry cluster associated with self-reported Caucasian donors included over 65% of the 398 genotyped donors. The study aimed to test whether signatures of past pathogen exposure could be identified by cataloging public T cell receptors. Using immunosequencing, the study profiled T cell repertoires from 500 to 800 subjects and related those repertoires to cytomegalovirus serostatus. A separate validation cohort of over a hundred different subjects was used in addition to the 666-subject first cohort. The study combined high-throughput TCR immunosequencing, statistical association of individual TCRs with disease status, and machine learning to predict cytomegalovirus infection status. To study patterns of TCR occurrence, a later analysis re-analyzed previously published TCR beta repertoires from more than 550 donors and added high-resolution HLA genotyping. The later analysis used no new phenotypic data to find candidate immune exposures, relying instead on TCR beta sequences and their occurrence across donors. In an earlier analysis of 500 to 650 of the donors, high-throughput TCR beta sequencing was used to judge whether each TCR beta V gene segment behaved as functional or pseudogenic. Donor age, sex, ethnicity and CMV serostatus were collected together with the repertoire data. In a later genetic analysis, genome-wide SNP genotypes for about three fifths of the roughly 670 donors were used, and that subset was treated as a discovery cohort. All discovery cohort repertoires had been generated on a single sequencing platform. HLA typing covered class I and class II loci at four-digit resolution. Typing coverage varied by locus: about 620-630 donors for A, B, C, DRB1 and DQB1; roughly 510 for DQA1; about 590 for DPA1; some 470 for DPB1. Four to six DR-DQ haplotypes were handled as single units for association and clustering, since linkage in the cohort was strong. On average, about 240,000 unique TCR beta nucleotide sequences were sequenced per donor among about 400 genotyped donors of the cohort, with roughly 19% of those sequences being non-productive. The study at large found these results: The only immune exposure information available for the cohort was CMV serostatus. According to a later genetic analysis, donors in an Asian-associated ancestry cluster had fewer N-insertions in productive TCRs than the roughly 700-donor mean. In a later analysis, HLA-associated TCR beta chains showed more clonal expansion and lower generation probabilities than non-associated chains that were equally common. According to a later analysis, TCR association rates differed among HLA loci, with DRB1 alleles showing the most associated TCRs and HLA-C alleles showing the fewest. The presence/absence analyses assumed that sequencing depth was roughly uniform across donors, and that assumption may not be true. A later analysis found that most CMV-associated TCR beta chains appeared HLA-restricted, with HLA associations seemingly driven largely by CMV exposure. Because HLA typing was missing for some donors at each locus, association tests included only the typed subset. Roughly 15 rarely observed V segments, including chromosome 9 orphons, were excluded from the earlier analysis of a few hundred of the donors because counts were too low. Some IMGT-functional V segments, including TRBV6-2 and TRBV6-3, could not be told apart with the 87-base-pair reads, so those segments were excluded. The sequencing pipeline was judged likely to have produced a cluster of highly shared sequence variants as a technical artifact. The classifier was reported to diagnose cytomegalovirus status with high specificity and sensitivity in both the original cohort and the validation cohort. Linkage disequilibrium might explain the correlated functional status among segregating V segments, but an unknown experimental factor could not be excluded. An earlier analysis of 587 of the donors showed that most TCR beta V segments appeared in productive rearrangements either about 87% or about 30% of the time, which broadly matched IMGT annotations. In a later genetic analysis, a missense DCLRE1C variant was associated with V-gene and J-gene trimming of TCR beta chains, and the association was replicated in an independent cohort. Specific HLA alleles were associated with 18,000 or so TCR beta sequences at a false discovery rate of 0.05 in a later analysis. A few of the identified cytomegalovirus-associated TCR beta chains were confirmed in vitro to be specific for cytomegalovirus antigens. According to a later analysis, parvovirus B19, influenza, CMV and Epstein-Barr virus appeared linked to several top co-occurrence clusters. Most TCR sequences were observed very rarely across donors, whereas some public TCRs were present in many individuals. A further reported finding was that TCR beta sequences accurately predicted the HLA-A and HLA-B alleles for most subjects in the first cohort. When HLA alleles, especially DR and DQ, strongly co-occurred, TCR associations were difficult to assign to individual alleles. The authors suggested that the approach could potentially be extended to other disease states and immunological phenotypes. A total of 150 to 200 TCR beta chains were listed by the study as associated with cytomegalovirus. This cohort had only TCR beta chains sequenced, and the lack of alpha or paired-chain data limited which features could be detected.

V was cut back by 5 bases and J by 2 bases, leaving a gap of 12 bases between them. The germline V gene (reference sequence) yields MNHEY for CDR1 and SMNVEV for CDR2. The CDR3 runs 14 amino acids, cysteine and phenylalanine included. Only the CDR3 region is kept as DNA, spanning 42 bases read in frame from base 1. This clone was observed once. The target of this receptor is not known. No per-base quality is available; no much larger clone lies one base away. Library preparation was by the immunoSEQ multiplex PCR assay. For the multiplex PCR, a mixture combining 60 forward primers for TCR Vbeta segments and 13 reverse primers for TCR Jbeta segments was used. A multiplex PCR assay on genomic DNA amplified the CDR3 region of rearranged TCR beta genes. The amplified TCR beta libraries were sequenced on the Illumina HiSeq System as 87-base-pair reads. The source study handled its data this way. Across the 670 or so repertoires, a later analysis counted tens of millions of unique TCR beta chains, roughly 11 million of which were shared by at least two donors. Raw reads were error-corrected and collapsed into unique sequences with a nearest-neighbor algorithm that merged closely related sequences to remove PCR and sequencing errors. Alignment of CDR3 sequences to IMGT reference sequences was used to assign V, D and J gene segments. Each retained sequence needed at least a six-nucleotide match to both a V gene segment and a J gene segment. A rearrangement was called productive if the CDR3 had no stop codons and remained in frame with V and J, and every other rearrangement was called non-productive. Following IMGT convention, CDR3 was defined as the stretch from the second conserved V-encoded cysteine up to the conserved J-encoded phenylalanine. The earlier analysis of 500 to 650 of the donors excluded any sequence lacking an unambiguous match to a single V gene segment. In an earlier analysis of 587 of the donors, a V segment was called functional when productive rearrangements were above 56.7%, and segregating when the standard deviation between donors exceeded 5%. A statistical classification framework was built to diagnose cytomegalovirus status from the catalog of TCR beta chain sequences. V and J gene assignment, in a later analysis, came from comparing TCR nucleotide sequences with IMGT/GENE-DB human TR gene sequences. The TCRdist pipeline was used in a later analysis to assign CDR3 sequences and most-parsimonious VDJ recombination scenarios. In a later analysis, each TCR beta chain was defined by its CDR3 amino acid sequence together with its V-gene family, and reads lacking a unique V-gene family were excluded. As a way to deal with suspected cross-contamination and a sequencing artifact, a later analysis dropped over 550 nucleotide sequences that were highly shared and had low generation probability. In a later analysis, a clonal expansion index was calculated for each public chain from normalized within-repertoire ranks of inferred template counts. In a later analysis, generation probabilities were computed with a VDJ recombination model fitted to out-of-frame rearrangements, and the resulting probabilities were checked against IGoR. In a later analysis, hypergeometric tests were used to score TCR-TCR, TCR-HLA and TCR-CMV co-occurrence, with a repertoire-size bias correction applied to TCR pairs. False discovery rates were estimated in a later analysis by permuting HLA or CMV assignments 20 times. In a later analysis, co-occurring TCRs were grouped with DBSCAN, and TCRdist sequence similarity was added when clustering was performed within HLA-allele-positive subsets. Repertoires with fewer than 30,000 or more than 120,000 public chains were left out of co-occurrence clustering, as were about 5 repertoires with anomalous nucleotide sharing. TCRdb limited this immuneACCESS table to in-frame rearrangements with V and J called. A share of clones is missing; checked studies link under half to unresolved V genes, and the rest is unexplained. For V, J and clone size, that table is used; D and trimming come from the DNA. A total of 130,000 to 150,000 clones appear in this sample, just under 85% of them only once. The biggest ten clones account for around 8.8% of the sample.

The cohort consisted of 666 healthy bone marrow donors. All cohort members were sampled while nominally healthy, although unrecorded immune exposures were likely present. The donor tested CMV seropositive and was one of the 289 seropositive cohort members. A peripheral blood sample was collected from each donor, and TCR beta sequencing was performed on peripheral blood mononuclear cells. Genomic DNA was extracted from the blood cell samples with the Qiagen DNeasy Blood Extraction Kit. Input material: PBMCs. The chain couples TRBV27 to TRBJ2-5, with TRBD1 as a weak D call on 7 bases. This receptor was obtained from a woman aged 60-75 years in good health and CMV-seropositive. DNA sequence: TGTGCCAGCAGTGCGGGACAGCAGCAAGAGACCCAGTACTTC. This sequence encodes CASSAGQQQETQYF.